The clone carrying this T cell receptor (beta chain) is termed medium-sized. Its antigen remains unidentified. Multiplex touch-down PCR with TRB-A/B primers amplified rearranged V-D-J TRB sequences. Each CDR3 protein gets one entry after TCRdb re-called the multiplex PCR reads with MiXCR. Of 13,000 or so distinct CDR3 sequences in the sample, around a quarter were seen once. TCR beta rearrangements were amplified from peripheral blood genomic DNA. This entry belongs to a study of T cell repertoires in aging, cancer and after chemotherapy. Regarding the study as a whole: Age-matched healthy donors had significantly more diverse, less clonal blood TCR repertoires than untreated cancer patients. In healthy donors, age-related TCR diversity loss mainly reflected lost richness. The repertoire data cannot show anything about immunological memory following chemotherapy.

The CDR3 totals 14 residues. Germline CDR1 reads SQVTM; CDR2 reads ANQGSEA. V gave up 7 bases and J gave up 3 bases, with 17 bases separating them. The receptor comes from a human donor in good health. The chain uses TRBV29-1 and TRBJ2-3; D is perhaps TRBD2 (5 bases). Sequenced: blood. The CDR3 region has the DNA TGCAGCGCCGCGAGGGCTCTGGGGACAGATACGCAGTATTTT. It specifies CSAARALGTDTQYF.